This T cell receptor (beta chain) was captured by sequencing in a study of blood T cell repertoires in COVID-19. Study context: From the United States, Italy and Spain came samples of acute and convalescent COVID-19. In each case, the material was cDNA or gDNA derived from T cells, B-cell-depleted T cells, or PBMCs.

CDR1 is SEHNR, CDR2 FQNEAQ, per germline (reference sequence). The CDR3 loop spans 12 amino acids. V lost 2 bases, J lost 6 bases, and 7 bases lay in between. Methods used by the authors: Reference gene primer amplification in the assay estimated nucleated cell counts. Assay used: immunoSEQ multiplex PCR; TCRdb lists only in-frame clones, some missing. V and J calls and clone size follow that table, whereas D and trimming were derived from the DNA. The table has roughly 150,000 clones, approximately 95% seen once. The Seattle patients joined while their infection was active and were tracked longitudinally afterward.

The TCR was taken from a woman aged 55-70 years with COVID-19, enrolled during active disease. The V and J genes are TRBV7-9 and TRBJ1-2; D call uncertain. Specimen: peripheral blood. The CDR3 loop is CASSLNIDGYTF. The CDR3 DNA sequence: TGTGCCAGCAGCTTAAACATCGATGGCTACACCTTC. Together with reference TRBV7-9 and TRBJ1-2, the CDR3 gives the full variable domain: DTGVSQNPRHKITKRGQNVTFRCDPISEHNRLYWYRQTLGQGPEFLTYFQNEAQLEKSRLLSDRFSAERPKGSFSTLEIQRTEQGDSAMYLCASSLNIDGYTFGSGTRLTVV.